The 17 T cell receptor beta chains below all came from one sample that was sequenced in a study of cytomegalovirus exposure and HLA in healthy donors. The PCR employed 60 Vbeta primers together with 13 Jbeta primers. Generated by immunoSEQ multiplex PCR, the TCRdb table keeps only in-frame clones and is missing some. The table shows over 80,000 clones, with 82% occurring only once. The specimen was PBMCs. These TCRs come from a man aged 25 to 40 in good health and CMV-seropositive.

Regarding this clone: The junction does not match germline at one end; this may be a read error. The chain uses TRBV7-9 and TRBJ2-7; the D is unclear. The length of the CDR3 is 14 residues. Per the germline V gene, CDR1 is SEHNR and CDR2 is FQNEAQ (reference sequence). Here the CDR3 DNA reads TGTTCCAGCAGCTTTAGCTCCGTGCTCTACGAGCAGTACTTC. Translation gives CSSSFSSVLYEQYF.

The V call is TRBV6-4, the J call TRBJ2-1; 7 nucleotides align to TRBD2. The CDR3 is 14 amino acids. The trim removed 0 bases at V and 6 bases at J, leaving 2 bases unmatched. Germline assignment: CDR1 MRHNA and CDR2 SNTAGT. This chain's CDR3 is CASSDSGGSNEQFF. The DNA for the CDR3 is TGTGCCAGCAGTGACTCGGGAGGGAGCAATGAGCAGTTCTTC.

The V call is TRBV7-2, the J call TRBJ2-2; 9 nucleotides match TRBD1. The CDR3 extends over 15 amino acids. Germline V gene data show CDR1 as SGHTA and CDR2 as FQGNSA. The junction had 5 bases not matched to a gene; V was cut back by 5 bases and J by 4 bases. In nucleotides, the CDR3 is TGTGCCAGCAGCATGGGGACAGGGAGCACCGGGGAGCTGTTTTTT. Its translation is CASSMGTGSTGELFF.

This chain links TRBV5-4 with TRBJ1-4, with TRBD1 matching over 10 bases. Germline lookup yields CDR1 SGHNT and CDR2 YYREEE (reference sequence). J lost 0 bases, V lost 4 bases, and 3 bases had no gene match. The CDR3 consists of 16 residues. Here the CDR3 DNA reads TGTGCCAGCAGCGTTGGACAGGGGGCAACTAATGAAAAACTGTTTTTT. It encodes CASSVGQGATNEKLFF.

The V gene is TRBV6-1, the J gene TRBJ1-5; unclear D gene. There are 15 residues in the CDR3. V lost 4 bases and J lost 0, with 10 bases in between. CDR1 and CDR2 (germline): MNHNS, SASEGT. The CDR3 DNA reads TGTGCCAGCAGTGTAACGGTGTATAGCAATCAGCCCCAGCATTTT. Translation gives CASSVTVYSNQPQHF.

This chain joins TRBV6-6 and TRBJ1-1; 8 positions agree with TRBD1. The germline V gene has CDR1 MNHNY and CDR2 SVGAGI (reference sequence). The trim removed 4 bases at V and 1 base at J, leaving 5 bases unmatched. This CDR3 spans 15 amino acids. CDR3 in DNA: TGTGCCAGCAGTTTGACAGGGGTATCGAACACTGAAGCTTTCTTT. Its protein is CASSLTGVSNTEAFF.

This CDR3 is CASRTSGMYQETQYF. CDR3 bases: TGTGCCAGCAGGACTAGCGGGATGTACCAAGAGACCCAGTACTTC. This chain uses TRBV2 with TRBJ2-5; 11 nucleotides match TRBD2. CDR3 length equals 15 residues. CDR1 SNHLY and CDR2 FYNNEI come from the germline V gene. With V trimmed by 6 bases and J by 0 bases, 3 bases remained unmatched.

This sequence joins TRBV5-6 and TRBJ2-3, with TRBD2 identical over 15 bases. The CDR3 is made up of 18 amino acids. Germline V gene lookup returns CDR1 SGHDT and CDR2 YYEEEE. V shed 2 bases and J 0 bases; nucleotides not matched to a gene: 4. Here the CDR3 reads CASSFRTSGRASTDTQYF. The CDR3 DNA reads TGTGCCAGCAGCTTCCGGACTAGCGGGAGGGCTAGCACAGATACGCAGTATTTT.

The genes are TRBV14 and TRBJ1-2; 9 bases are a match to TRBD1. The germline V gene has CDR1 SGHDN and CDR2 FVKESK. The V gene end was trimmed by 2 bases and the J gene end by 7 bases; junction bases not matched to a gene: 2. The CDR3 totals 13 residues. The CDR3 DNA reads TGTGCCAGCAGCCAAAACAGGGGGCCTGGCTACACCTTC. Its protein is CASSQNRGPGYTF.

For this clone: Mismatch with germline at one junction end may stem from a read error. In the same sample, other DNA sequences code for this CDR3. This chain joins TRBV7-2 and TRBJ2-7, with a possible D match to TRBD2 (7 bases). CDR1 is SGHTA, CDR2 FQGNSA, per germline. CDR3 length: 15 amino acids. CDR3: CASSFVGGASYEQYF. The CDR3 nucleotides are TGTGCCAGTAGCTTTGTTGGGGGGGCCTCCTACGAGCAGTACTTC.

The chain employs TRBV5-4 and TRBJ2-5; D is perhaps TRBD1 (6 bases). CDR3 length equals 15 residues. The V gene's germline CDR1 is SGHNT and CDR2 YYREEE (reference sequence). Trimming removed 0 bases from V and 2 bases from J, with 11 bases in between. DNA of the CDR3: TGTGCCAGCAGCTTGGCGGGACACCGACAAGAGACCCAGTACTTC. Protein product: CASSLAGHRQETQYF. The full variable domain, rest sourced from reference TRBV5-4 and TRBJ2-5, is ETGVTQSPTHLIKTRGQQVTLRCSSQSGHNTVSWYQQALGQGPQFIFQYYREEENGRGNFPPRFSGLQFPNYSSELNVNALELDDSALYLCASSLAGHRQETQYFGPGTRLLVL.

This clone was observed a few times. This chain connects TRBV7-2 to TRBJ1-5, with 7 bases aligning to TRBD1. Germline trimming cut 5 bases from V and 5 bases from J; bases unmatched to any gene: 6. The germline V gene has CDR1 SGHTA and CDR2 FQGNSA. The CDR3 loop spans 14 amino acids. CDR3 in DNA: TGTGCCAGCAGCCCCCGACAGGGTGATCAGCCCCAGCATTTT. Its translation is CASSPRQGDQPQHF. The entire variable domain, with the rest obtained from reference TRBV7-2 and TRBJ1-5, is as follows: GAGVSQSPSNKVTEKGKDVELRCDPISGHTALYWYRQSLGQGLEFLIYFQGNSAPDKSGLPSDRFSAERTGGSVSTLTIQRTQQEDSAVYLCASSPRQGDQPQHFGDGTRLSIL.

The chain uses TRBV30 and TRBJ1-5; 11 nucleotides align to TRBD1. Germline loops: CDR1 GTSNPN, CDR2 SVGIG (reference sequence). CDR3 length: 12 amino acids. The ends lost 7 bases at V and 5 bases at J; junction bases unmatched: 1. This chain's CDR3 is CASGQGDQPQHF. CDR3 coding DNA: TGTGCCTCGGGACAGGGGGATCAGCCCCAGCATTTT.

The chain uses TRBV18 and TRBJ2-7; 9 nucleotides align to TRBD1. The germline gives CDR1 KGHSH, CDR2 LQKENI. The trim removed 5 bases at V and 5 bases at J, leaving 7 bases unmatched. CDR3 length: 14 amino acids. The CDR3 region is CASSSPDRGHEQYF. The DNA of the CDR3 is TGTGCCAGCTCATCCCCGGACAGGGGACACGAGCAGTACTTC.

The chain combines TRBV28 with TRBJ1-5; tentatively, D is TRBD1 (6 bases). The CDR3 sequence is 15 residues long. V was trimmed by 0 bases and J by 7 bases, leaving 13 bases between them. Germline CDR1 reads MDHEN; CDR2 reads SYDVKM. Here the CDR3 reads CASSLWGGGRQPQHF. Here the CDR3 DNA reads TGTGCCAGCAGTTTATGGGGTGGGGGCCGACAGCCCCAGCATTTT.

This clone was detected once. The chain recombines TRBV6-5 with TRBJ2-5; D might be TRBD2 (5 bases). Germline assignment: CDR1 MNHEY and CDR2 SVGAGI. This CDR3 is built from 14 residues. V dropped 2 bases and J dropped 5 bases, with 12 bases sitting between them. The chain's CDR3 is CASSYGGPRETQYF. The DNA of the CDR3 is TGTGCCAGCAGTTACGGAGGCCCCAGGGAGACCCAGTACTTC.

The rearrangement uses TRBV6-1 and TRBJ2-3; 7 nucleotides line up with TRBD1. V lost 5 bases to trimming and J lost 4 bases; unmatched junction nucleotides: 9. The CDR3 consists of 15 residues. Germline V gives CDR1 MNHNS, CDR2 SASEGT. The CDR3, as DNA: TGTGCCAGCAGTCCTACAGGGGCTCTCTCAGATACGCAGTATTTT. The encoded protein is CASSPTGALSDTQYF.